The rows below give T cell receptor beta chains drawn from one sample of a study of blood T cell repertoires in COVID-19. Data came from immunoSEQ multiplex PCR; TCRdb stores just in-frame clones and leaves some out. The sample holds 75,000 to 95,000 clones; about 85% are singletons and the top ten take 18%. The sample comprised peripheral blood. The source is a man older than 75 with active or convalescent COVID-19. CDR3s include the opening cysteine and the closing phenylalanine or tryptophan.

V gene: TRBV27
CDR3 length: 15
J gene: TRBJ1-5
CDR3 protein: CASSLSPRGNQPQHF

V gene: TRBV30
CDR3 length: 12
J gene: TRBJ1-2
CDR3 protein: CACTGTNYGYTF

V gene: TRBV6-5
CDR3 length: 12
J gene: TRBJ1-2
CDR3 protein: CASRTSFYGYTF

V gene: TRBV10-3
CDR3 length: 13
J gene: TRBJ1-1
CDR3 protein: CAARGQGAGVAFF

V gene: TRBV25-1
CDR3 length: 16
J gene: TRBJ2-5
CDR3 protein: CASSEWRTAGVETQYF

V gene: TRBV5-1
CDR3 length: 14
J gene: TRBJ1-1
CDR3 protein: CASNPTGMNTEAFF

V gene: TRBV5-1
CDR3 length: 15
J gene: TRBJ2-2
CDR3 protein: CASSLEVPGSGELFF

V gene: TRBV14
CDR3 length: 15
J gene: TRBJ1-1
CDR3 protein: CASSQEFGEDTEAFF

V gene: TRBV14
CDR3 length: 15
J gene: TRBJ1-2
CDR3 protein: CASSQDTSRVYGYTF

V gene: TRBV2
CDR3 length: 17
J gene: TRBJ1-2
CDR3 protein: CATSRGTGVGEGYGYTF

V gene: TRBV15
CDR3 length: 12
J gene: TRBJ2-4
CDR3 protein: CATKSDLGKSYF

V gene: TRBV30
CDR3 length: 15
J gene: TRBJ1-6
CDR3 protein: CAWSELTGYNSPLHF

V gene: TRBV27
CDR3 length: 16
J gene: TRBJ2-2
CDR3 protein: CASSQQGSANTGELFF

V gene: TRBV24-1
CDR3 length: 14
J gene: TRBJ1-5
CDR3 protein: CATSDLTAGRPQHF

V gene: TRBV19
CDR3 length: 14
J gene: TRBJ1-2
CDR3 protein: CASSMSREGYGYTF

V gene: TRBV9
CDR3 length: 15
J gene: TRBJ1-3
CDR3 protein: CASSATGDPGNTIYF

V gene: TRBV27
CDR3 length: 15
J gene: TRBJ2-3
CDR3 protein: CASYRTSGSTDTQYF

V gene: TRBV7-3
CDR3 length: 16
J gene: TRBJ1-2
CDR3 protein: CASSLTPGQGGYGYTF

V gene: TRBV28
CDR3 length: 15
J gene: TRBJ1-5
CDR3 protein: CASIPRRGTNQPQHF

V gene: TRBV7-9
CDR3 length: 15
J gene: TRBJ1-2
CDR3 protein: CASTSEATAYYGYTF

V gene: TRBV6-4
CDR3 length: 16
J gene: TRBJ1-1
CDR3 protein: CASREEGGRMNTEAFF

V gene: TRBV28
CDR3 length: 15
J gene: TRBJ1-5
CDR3 protein: CASSDRTRLGQPQHF

V gene: TRBV7-2
CDR3 length: 16
J gene: TRBJ1-5
CDR3 protein: CASSLLGMGGNQPQHF

V gene: TRBV2
CDR3 length: 12
J gene: TRBJ1-2
CDR3 protein: CASSQTHYGYTF

V gene: TRBV6-2/TRBV6-3
CDR3 length: 15
J gene: TRBJ1-5
CDR3 protein: CASSSSGARNQPQHF

V gene: TRBV6-5
CDR3 length: 13
J gene: TRBJ1-6
CDR3 protein: CASWDRGNSPLHF

V gene: TRBV7-9
CDR3 length: 16
J gene: TRBJ2-1
CDR3 protein: CASSRSSGRSYNEQFF

V gene: TRBV7-9
CDR3 length: 16
J gene: TRBJ1-1
CDR3 protein: CASSYWTGAMNTEAFF

V gene: TRBV19
CDR3 length: 16
J gene: TRBJ2-1
CDR3 protein: CASSMKPGLASAEQFF

V gene: TRBV29-1
CDR3 length: 14
J gene: TRBJ1-5
CDR3 protein: CSVQTGGGNQPQHF

V gene: TRBV19
CDR3 length: 14
J gene: TRBJ1-2
CDR3 protein: CASSIVGQAYGYTF

V gene: TRBV7-8
CDR3 length: 16
J gene: TRBJ1-2
CDR3 protein: CASSLAGDRGDYGYTF

V gene: TRBV11-2
CDR3 length: 17
J gene: TRBJ2-1
CDR3 protein: CASSLTSGGPTYNEQFF

V gene: TRBV6-1
CDR3 length: 11
J gene: TRBJ2-1
CDR3 protein: CASSESIEQFF

V gene: TRBV7-8
CDR3 length: 14
J gene: TRBJ1-1
CDR3 protein: CASSLVARGTEAFF

V gene: TRBV5-1
CDR3 length: 16
J gene: TRBJ1-1
CDR3 protein: CASSKGQQQGNTEAFF

V gene: TRBV19
CDR3 length: 14
J gene: TRBJ1-6
CDR3 protein: CATQGRAYNSPLHF

V gene: TRBV4-2
CDR3 length: 20
J gene: TRBJ2-5
CDR3 protein: CASSQDPVRGDQGARETQYF

V gene: TRBV28
CDR3 length: 15
J gene: TRBJ2-3
CDR3 protein: CASSFTGASTDTQYF

V gene: TRBV5-1
CDR3 length: 15
J gene: TRBJ2-3
CDR3 protein: CASSLAAGYMDTQYF

V gene: TRBV5-1
CDR3 length: 15
J gene: TRBJ2-5
CDR3 protein: CASSRHSGQQETQYF

V gene: TRBV5-6
CDR3 length: 13
J gene: TRBJ2-1
CDR3 protein: CASSHYEINEQFF

V gene: TRBV6-5
CDR3 length: 14
J gene: TRBJ2-3
CDR3 protein: CASRALAGGYTQYF

V gene: TRBV6-2/TRBV6-3
CDR3 length: 14
J gene: TRBJ2-1
CDR3 protein: CASSYHSSYNEQFF

V gene: TRBV7-9
CDR3 length: 15
J gene: TRBJ2-2
CDR3 protein: CASSFVMGSTGELFF

V gene: TRBV2
CDR3 length: 13
J gene: TRBJ1-5
CDR3 protein: CASSGGRGQPQHF

V gene: TRBV4-1
CDR3 length: 16
J gene: TRBJ1-1
CDR3 protein: CASSQERTGVTTEAFF

V gene: TRBV4-2
CDR3 length: 15
J gene: TRBJ2-1
CDR3 protein: CASSPRSGDYNEQFF

V gene: TRBV14
CDR3 length: 17
J gene: TRBJ2-3
CDR3 protein: CASSQESSPLSTDTQYF

V gene: TRBV3-1/TRBV3-2
CDR3 length: 15
J gene: TRBJ2-3
CDR3 protein: CASSATSGGSDTQYF

V gene: TRBV5-8
CDR3 length: 14
J gene: TRBJ1-1
CDR3 protein: CASSGDGGNTEAFF

V gene: TRBV6-2/TRBV6-3
CDR3 length: 16
J gene: TRBJ1-6
CDR3 protein: CASSYSRRTDNSPLHF

V gene: TRBV3-1/TRBV3-2
CDR3 length: 15
J gene: TRBJ2-2
CDR3 protein: CASSLKRGGTGELFF

V gene: TRBV28
CDR3 length: 14
J gene: TRBJ1-2
CDR3 protein: CASSFPDQGSRYTF